This T cell receptor beta chain was profiled in a study of T cells in Graves' hyperthyroidism and ophthalmopathy. Study results and limitations: Most expanded thyroid clonotypes above 0.001 recurred in blood.

Germline V CDR1 and CDR2: MDHEN, SYDVKM. The CDR3 is made up of 17 amino acids. V was cut by 5 bases and J by 4 bases, with 24 bases left in between. There were TCR beta CDR3 regions amplified from RNA transcripts. First-round RT-PCR targeting the TCR CDR3 was performed with the HTBI primer set. Using its own MiXCR run on the multiplex PCR reads, TCRdb lists one record per CDR3 protein. The sample includes 300,000 to 450,000 distinct CDR3 sequences, roughly an eighth of them seen just once. This clonotype was seen at least ten times. No antigen is known for it. Newly diagnosed hyperthyroidism patients aged 18 to 65 years had disease lasting under 2 months. The PBMCs were sourced from fresh peripheral blood (about 10 ml).

The sample comprised blood. This sequence was found in a woman aged 18-29 years with Graves' hyperthyroidism. The chain links TRBV28 to TRBJ2-7; the D gene could be TRBD1 or TRBD2 (5 bases each). The CDR3 loop is CASSPTPYVPGAYEQYF. CDR3 bases: TGTGCCAGCAGTCCTACCCCATACGTTCCCGGGGCATACGAGCAGTACTTC.